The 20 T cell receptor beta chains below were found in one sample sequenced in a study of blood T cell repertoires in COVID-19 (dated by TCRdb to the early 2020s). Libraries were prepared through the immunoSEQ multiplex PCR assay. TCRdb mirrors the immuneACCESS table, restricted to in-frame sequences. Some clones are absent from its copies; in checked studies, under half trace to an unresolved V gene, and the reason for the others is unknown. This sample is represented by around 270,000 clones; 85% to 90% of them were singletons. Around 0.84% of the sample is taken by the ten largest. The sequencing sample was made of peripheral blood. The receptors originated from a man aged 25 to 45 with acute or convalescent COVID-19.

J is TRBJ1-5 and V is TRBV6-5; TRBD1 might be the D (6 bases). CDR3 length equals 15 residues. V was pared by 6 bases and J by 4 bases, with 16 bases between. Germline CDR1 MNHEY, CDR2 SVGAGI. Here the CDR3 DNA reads TGTGCCAGCAGCCCAACAGGGAATGGGAATCAGCCCCAGCATTTT. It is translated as CASSPTGNGNQPQHF.

CDR3 loop: CASSIAGDRNYGYTF. CDR3 nucleotides: TGTGCCAGCTCAATAGCGGGAGACAGAAACTATGGCTACACCTTC. The chain combines TRBV18 with TRBJ1-2; possibly TRBD1 for D (5 bases). Per germline, CDR1 KGHSH and CDR2 LQKENI. V lost 5 bases and J 2 bases, leaving 15 bases between the germline ends. The length of the CDR3 is 15 residues.

The CDR3 protein is CAWTDPGQGVFGTEAFF. DNA for the CDR3: TGTGCCTGGACAGACCCGGGACAGGGGGTTTTTGGCACTGAAGCTTTCTTT. The chain uses TRBV30 and TRBJ1-1; 11 bases match TRBD1. Germline V lookup: CDR1 GTSNPN, CDR2 SVGIG (reference sequence). The CDR3 totals 17 residues. V gave up 4 bases and J gave up 4 bases; unmatched junction bases: 14.

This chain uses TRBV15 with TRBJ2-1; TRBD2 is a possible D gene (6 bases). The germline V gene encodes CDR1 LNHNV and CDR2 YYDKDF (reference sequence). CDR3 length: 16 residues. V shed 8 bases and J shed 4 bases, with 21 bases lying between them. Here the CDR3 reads CATVKGLAGPYNEQFF. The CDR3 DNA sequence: TGTGCCACCGTAAAAGGCCTTGCGGGACCATACAATGAGCAGTTCTTC.

Written as DNA, the CDR3 is TGTGCCAGCAGCACGGACAGTAACTATGGCTACACCTTC. Protein sequence: CASSTDSNYGYTF. The V gene is TRBV5-4, the J gene TRBJ1-2; the D gene is possibly TRBD1 (6 bases). Deletions cut 4 bases from V and 1 base from J, with 8 bases between. CDR3 size: 13 residues. CDR1 is SGHNT and CDR2 is YYREEE in the germline V gene (reference sequence).

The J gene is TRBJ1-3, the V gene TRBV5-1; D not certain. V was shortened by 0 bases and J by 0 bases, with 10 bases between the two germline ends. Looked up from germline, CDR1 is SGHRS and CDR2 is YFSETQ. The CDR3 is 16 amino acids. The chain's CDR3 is CASSLGTGYSGNTIYF. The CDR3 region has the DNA TGCGCCAGCAGCTTGGGAACGGGGTACTCTGGAAACACCATATATTTT.

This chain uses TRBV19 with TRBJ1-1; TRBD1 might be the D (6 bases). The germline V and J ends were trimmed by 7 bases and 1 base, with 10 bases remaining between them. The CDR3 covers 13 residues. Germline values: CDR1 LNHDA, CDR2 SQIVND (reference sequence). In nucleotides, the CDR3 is TGTGCCAGTACACAGGGTAGGAACACTGAAGCTTTCTTT. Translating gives CASTQGRNTEAFF.

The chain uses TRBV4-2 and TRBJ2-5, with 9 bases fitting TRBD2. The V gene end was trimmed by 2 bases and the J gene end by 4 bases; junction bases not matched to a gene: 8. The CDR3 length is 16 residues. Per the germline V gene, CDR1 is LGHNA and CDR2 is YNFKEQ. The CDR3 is CASSQYGTSPPETQYF. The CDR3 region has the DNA TGTGCCAGCAGCCAATACGGGACTAGCCCCCCAGAGACCCAGTACTTC.

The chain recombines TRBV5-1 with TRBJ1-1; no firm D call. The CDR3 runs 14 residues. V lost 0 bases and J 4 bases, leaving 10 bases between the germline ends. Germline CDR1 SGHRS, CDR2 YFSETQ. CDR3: CASSLDGGATEAFF. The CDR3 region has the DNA TGCGCCAGCAGCTTGGATGGCGGAGCCACTGAAGCTTTCTTT.

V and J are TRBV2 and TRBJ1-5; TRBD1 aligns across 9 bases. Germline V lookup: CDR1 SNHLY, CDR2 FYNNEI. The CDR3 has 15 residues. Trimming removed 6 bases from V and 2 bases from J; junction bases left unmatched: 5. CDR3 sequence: CASRGTGLGNQPQHF. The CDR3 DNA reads TGTGCCAGCAGGGGGACAGGGTTGGGCAATCAGCCCCAGCATTTT.

CDR3 sequence: CASSQGDRRRDEQFF. The CDR3 DNA is TGCGCCAGCAGCCAAGGGGACAGGAGAAGGGATGAGCAGTTCTTC. J is TRBJ2-1 and V is TRBV4-1; 8 bases map to TRBD1. The J segment lost 8 bases and the V segment lost 1 base, leaving 7 bases of the junction unmatched. CDR3 length: 15 amino acids. Germline lookup yields CDR1 MGHRA and CDR2 YSYEKL.

CDR3 in amino acids: CAISEDTNYGYTF. CDR3 sequence (DNA): TGTGCCATCAGTGAGGACACAAACTATGGCTACACCTTC. The chain couples TRBV10-3 to TRBJ1-2; D ambiguous. The V and J ends lost 2 bases and 2 bases respectively, with 6 bases between them. CDR1 and CDR2 (germline): ENHRY, SYGVKD. This CDR3 is 13 amino acids long.

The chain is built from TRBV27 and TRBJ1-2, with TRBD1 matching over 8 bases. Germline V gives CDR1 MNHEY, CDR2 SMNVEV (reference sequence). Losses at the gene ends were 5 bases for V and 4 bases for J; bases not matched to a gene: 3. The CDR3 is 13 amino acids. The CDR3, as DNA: TGTGCCAGCAGTCCGGGGACAGGCTATGGCTACACCTTC. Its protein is CASSPGTGYGYTF.

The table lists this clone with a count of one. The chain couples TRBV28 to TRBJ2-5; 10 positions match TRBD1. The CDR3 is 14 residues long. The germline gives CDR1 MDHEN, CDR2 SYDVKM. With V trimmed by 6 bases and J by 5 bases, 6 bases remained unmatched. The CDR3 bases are TGTGCCAGCAGACTTGACAGGGGGCCTGAGACCCAGTACTTC. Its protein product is CASRLDRGPETQYF.

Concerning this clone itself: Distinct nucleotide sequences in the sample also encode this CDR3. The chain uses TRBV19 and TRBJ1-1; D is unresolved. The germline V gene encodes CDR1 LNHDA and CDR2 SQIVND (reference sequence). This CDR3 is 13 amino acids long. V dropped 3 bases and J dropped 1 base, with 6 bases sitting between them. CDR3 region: CASSISGNTEAFF. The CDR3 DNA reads TGTGCCAGTAGTATTTCCGGGAACACTGAAGCTTTCTTT.

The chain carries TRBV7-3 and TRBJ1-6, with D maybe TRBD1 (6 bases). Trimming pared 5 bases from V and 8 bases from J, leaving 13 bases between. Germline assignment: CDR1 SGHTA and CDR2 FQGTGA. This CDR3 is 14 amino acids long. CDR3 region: CASSTTGSDSPLHF. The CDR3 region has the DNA TGTGCCAGCAGCACCACAGGGAGCGATTCACCCCTCCACTTT.

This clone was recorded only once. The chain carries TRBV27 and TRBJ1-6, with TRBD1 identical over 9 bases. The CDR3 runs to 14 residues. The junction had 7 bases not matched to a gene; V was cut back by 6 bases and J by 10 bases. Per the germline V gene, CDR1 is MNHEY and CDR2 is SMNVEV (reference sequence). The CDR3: CASRLGTGFSPLHF. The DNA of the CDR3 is TGTGCCAGCAGACTCGGGACAGGGTTCTCACCCCTCCACTTT.

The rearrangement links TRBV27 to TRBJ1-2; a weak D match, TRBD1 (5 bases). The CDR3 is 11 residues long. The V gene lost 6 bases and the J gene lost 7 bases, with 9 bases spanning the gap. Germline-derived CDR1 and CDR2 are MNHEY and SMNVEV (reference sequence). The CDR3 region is CASSGGGGYTF. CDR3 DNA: TGTGCCAGCAGCGGGGGAGGTGGCTACACCTTC.

DNA of the CDR3: TGTGCCAGCAGACCCACAGGGACGGTCGGTGGCTACACCTTC. Translated, it gives CASRPTGTVGGYTF. This chain connects TRBV28 to TRBJ1-2, with D possibly matching TRBD1 (6 bases). V dropped 6 bases and J dropped 7 bases, with 18 bases sitting between them. Looked up from germline, CDR1 is MDHEN and CDR2 is SYDVKM. The CDR3 extends over 14 amino acids.

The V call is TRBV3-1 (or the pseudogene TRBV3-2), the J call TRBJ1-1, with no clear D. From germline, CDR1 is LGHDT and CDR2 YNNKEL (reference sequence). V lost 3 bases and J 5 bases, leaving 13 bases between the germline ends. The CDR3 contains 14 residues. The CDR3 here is CASSHPSGGTEAFF. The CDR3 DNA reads TGTGCCAGCAGCCACCCTTCCGGAGGGACTGAAGCTTTCTTT.